Presented here are 4 T cell receptor beta chains from one specimen sequenced in a study of shared clonotypes between healthy human individuals. Clones were read by immunoSEQ multiplex PCR, and TCRdb kept only the in-frame ones, dropping some. The table shows about 1,500,000 clones, with approximately 96% occurring only once. The sequencing sample was made of naive CD4+ T cells sorted from blood. Subset described: CD45RA+ positively selected. Every receptor here comes from a man aged 30 to 45 in good health.

The rearrangement links TRBV5-1 to TRBJ2-7; TRBD1 matches at 8 bases. This CDR3 spans 15 amino acids. The germline CDR1 and CDR2 sequences are SGHRS and YFSETQ. With 5 bases clipped from V and 2 bases from J, the junction kept 9 bases outside the gene matches. The DNA for the CDR3 is TGCGCCAGCAGTACGGGACAGGCGTTAACCTACGAGCAGTACTTC. It codes for CASSTGQALTYEQYF.

This clone was observed a single time. The V call is TRBV5-4, the J call TRBJ2-1; TRBD1 is a possible D gene (6 bases). V was clipped by 5 bases and J by 5 bases, with 14 bases between them. Germline values: CDR1 SGHNT, CDR2 YYREEE (reference sequence). This CDR3 spans 14 amino acids. As DNA, the CDR3 is TGTGCCAGCAGTGCTGGACAGCTAAACAATGAGCAGTTCTTC. Translated: CASSAGQLNNEQFF. Looking up the rest from reference TRBV5-4 and TRBJ2-1 gives the full variable domain: ETGVTQSPTHLIKTRGQQVTLRCSSQSGHNTVSWYQQALGQGPQFIFQYYREEENGRGNFPPRFSGLQFPNYSSELNVNALELDDSALYLCASSAGQLNNEQFFGPGTRLTVL.

This rearrangement joins TRBV15 to TRBJ2-5; 12 nucleotides align to TRBD2. The CDR3 is 15 residues long. Germline CDR1 is LNHNV and CDR2 is YYDKDF (reference sequence). V dropped 8 bases and J dropped 0; count of bases not matched to a gene: 4. CDR3 sequence reads: CATRTSGKYQETQYF. CDR3 nucleotide sequence: TGTGCCACCCGGACTAGCGGGAAGTACCAAGAGACCCAGTACTTC.

This clone was observed once. CDR3 DNA: TGTGCCAGCAGTTCCAGGACGGGGACCAACAATCAGCCCCAGCATTTT. Its translation: CASSSRTGTNNQPQHF. This chain links TRBV6-5 with TRBJ1-5; tentative D call: TRBD1 (5 bases). V was shortened by 4 bases and J by 3 bases, with 16 bases between the two germline ends. Germline CDR1 and CDR2: MNHEY and SVGAGI. CDR3 size: 16 residues.